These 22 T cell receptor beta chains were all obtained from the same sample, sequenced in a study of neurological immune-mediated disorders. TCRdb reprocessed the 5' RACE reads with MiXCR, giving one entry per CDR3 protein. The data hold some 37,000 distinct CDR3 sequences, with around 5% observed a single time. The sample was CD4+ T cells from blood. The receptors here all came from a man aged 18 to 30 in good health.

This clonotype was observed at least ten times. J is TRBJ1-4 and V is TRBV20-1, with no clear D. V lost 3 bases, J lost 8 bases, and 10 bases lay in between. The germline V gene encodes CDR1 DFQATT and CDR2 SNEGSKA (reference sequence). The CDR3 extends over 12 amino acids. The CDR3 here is CSARGGGEKLFF. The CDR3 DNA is TGCAGTGCTAGGGGAGGCGGGGAAAAACTGTTTTTT.

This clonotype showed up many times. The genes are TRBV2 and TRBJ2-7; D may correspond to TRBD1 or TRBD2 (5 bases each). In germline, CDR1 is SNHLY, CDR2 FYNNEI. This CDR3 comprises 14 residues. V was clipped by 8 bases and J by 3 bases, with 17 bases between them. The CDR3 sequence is CASRKGRGDYEQYF. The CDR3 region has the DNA TGTGCCAGCCGGAAGGGTCGAGGGGACTACGAGCAGTACTTC.

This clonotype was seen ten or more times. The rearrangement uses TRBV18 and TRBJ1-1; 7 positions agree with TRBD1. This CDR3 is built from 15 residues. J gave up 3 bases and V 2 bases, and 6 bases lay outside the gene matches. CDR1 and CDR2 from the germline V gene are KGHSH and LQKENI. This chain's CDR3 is CASSPGTGADTEAFF. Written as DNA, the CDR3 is TGTGCCAGCTCACCAGGTACAGGGGCGGACACTGAAGCTTTCTTT.

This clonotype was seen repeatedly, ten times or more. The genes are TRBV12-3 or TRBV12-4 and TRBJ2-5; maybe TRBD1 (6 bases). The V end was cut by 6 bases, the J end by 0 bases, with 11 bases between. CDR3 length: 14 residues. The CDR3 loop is CASSPRDNQETQYF. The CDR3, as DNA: TGTGCCAGCAGCCCCCGGGACAACCAAGAGACCCAGTACTTC.

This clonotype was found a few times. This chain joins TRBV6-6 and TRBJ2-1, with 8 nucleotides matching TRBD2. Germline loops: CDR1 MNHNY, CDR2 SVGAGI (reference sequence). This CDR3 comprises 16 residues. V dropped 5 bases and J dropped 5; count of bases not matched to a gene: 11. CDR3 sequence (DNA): TGTGCCAGCAGTAAGATAGCGGGGTCAGAAAACAATGAGCAGTTCTTC. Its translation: CASSKIAGSENNEQFF.

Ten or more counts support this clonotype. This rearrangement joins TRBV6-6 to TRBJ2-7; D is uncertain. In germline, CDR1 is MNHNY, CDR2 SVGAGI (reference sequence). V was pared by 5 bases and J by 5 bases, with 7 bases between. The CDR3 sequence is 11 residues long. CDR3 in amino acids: CASSPRNEQYF. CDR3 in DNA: TGTGCCAGCAGTCCCCGGAACGAGCAGTACTTC.

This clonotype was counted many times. CDR3 sequence reads: CASSPPSQMLATQYF. The CDR3 nucleotides are TGTGCCAGCTCACCACCATCACAGATGCTAGCTACGCAGTATTTT. The genes are TRBV18 and TRBJ2-3, with D possibly being TRBD2 (5 bases). CDR3 length equals 15 residues. V gave up 0 bases and J gave up 8 bases, with 15 bases separating them. Germline V gives CDR1 KGHSH, CDR2 LQKENI.

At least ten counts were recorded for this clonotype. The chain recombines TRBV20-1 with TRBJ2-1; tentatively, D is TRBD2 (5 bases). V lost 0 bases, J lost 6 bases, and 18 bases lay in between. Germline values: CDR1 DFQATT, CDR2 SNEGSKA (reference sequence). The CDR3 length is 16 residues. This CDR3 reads CSARDREGNRANEQFF. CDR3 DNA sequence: TGCAGTGCTAGAGATCGAGAGGGTAACCGGGCCAATGAGCAGTTCTTC.

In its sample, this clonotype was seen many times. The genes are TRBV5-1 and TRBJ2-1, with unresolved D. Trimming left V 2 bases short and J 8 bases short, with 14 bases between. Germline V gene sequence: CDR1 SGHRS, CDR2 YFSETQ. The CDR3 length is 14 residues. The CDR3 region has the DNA TGCGCCAGCAGCTTCCATACACCGGGCGATGAGCAGTTCTTC. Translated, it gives CASSFHTPGDEQFF.

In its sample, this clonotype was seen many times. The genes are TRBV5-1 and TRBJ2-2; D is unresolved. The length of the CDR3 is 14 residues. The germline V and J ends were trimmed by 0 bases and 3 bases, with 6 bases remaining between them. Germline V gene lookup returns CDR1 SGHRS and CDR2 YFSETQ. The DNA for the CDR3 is TGCGCCAGCAGCTTGGGCAGCTACACCGGGGAGCTGTTTTTT. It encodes CASSLGSYTGELFF.

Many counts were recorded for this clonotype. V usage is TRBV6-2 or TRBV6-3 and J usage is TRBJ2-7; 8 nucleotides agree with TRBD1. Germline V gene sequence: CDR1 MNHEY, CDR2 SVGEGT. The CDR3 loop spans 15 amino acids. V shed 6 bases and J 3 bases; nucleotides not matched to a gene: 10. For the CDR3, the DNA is TGTGCCAGCAGGATGGACAGGGACCCCCTCTACGAGCAGTACTTC. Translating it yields CASRMDRDPLYEQYF.

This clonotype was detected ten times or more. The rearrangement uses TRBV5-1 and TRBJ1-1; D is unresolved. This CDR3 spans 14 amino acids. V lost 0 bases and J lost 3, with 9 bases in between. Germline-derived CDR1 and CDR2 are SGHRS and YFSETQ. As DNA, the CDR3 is TGCGCCAGCAGCTTGGCCCCCTCGGACACTGAAGCTTTCTTT. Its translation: CASSLAPSDTEAFF.

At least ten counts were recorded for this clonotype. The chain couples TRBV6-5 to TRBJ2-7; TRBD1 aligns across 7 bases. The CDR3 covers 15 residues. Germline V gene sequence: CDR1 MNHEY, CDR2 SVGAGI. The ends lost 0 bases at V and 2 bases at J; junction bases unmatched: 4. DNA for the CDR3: TGTGCCAGCAGTTACTCGGGGACAGCTGCCTACGAGCAGTACTTC. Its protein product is CASSYSGTAAYEQYF.

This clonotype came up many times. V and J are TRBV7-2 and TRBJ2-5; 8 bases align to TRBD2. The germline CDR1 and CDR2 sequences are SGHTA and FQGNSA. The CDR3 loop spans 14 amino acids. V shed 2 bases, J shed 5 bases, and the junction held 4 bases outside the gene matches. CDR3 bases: TGTGCCAGCAGCTTACGCCTAGCGGGCGAGACCCAGTACTTC. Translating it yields CASSLRLAGETQYF.

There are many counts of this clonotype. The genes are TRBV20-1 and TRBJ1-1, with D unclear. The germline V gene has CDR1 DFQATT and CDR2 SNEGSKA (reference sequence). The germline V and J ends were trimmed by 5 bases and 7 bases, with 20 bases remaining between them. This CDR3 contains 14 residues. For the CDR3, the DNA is TGCAGTGCTCCCGTGTGGAGGGAGGGAAGTGAAGCTTTCTTT. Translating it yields CSAPVWREGSEAFF.

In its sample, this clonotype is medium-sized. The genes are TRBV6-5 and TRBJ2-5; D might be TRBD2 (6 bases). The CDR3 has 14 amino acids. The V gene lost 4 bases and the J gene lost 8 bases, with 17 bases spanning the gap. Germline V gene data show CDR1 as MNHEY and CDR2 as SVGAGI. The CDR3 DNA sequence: TGTGCCAGCAGTTCCTTACTAGCCCCCACCACCCAGTACTTC. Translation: CASSSLLAPTTQYF.

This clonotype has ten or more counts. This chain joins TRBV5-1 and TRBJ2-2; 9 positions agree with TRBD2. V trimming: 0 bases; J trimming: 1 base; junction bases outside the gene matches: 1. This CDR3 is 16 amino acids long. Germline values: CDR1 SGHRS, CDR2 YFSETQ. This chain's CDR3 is CASSLGLAVNTGELFF. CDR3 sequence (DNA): TGCGCCAGCAGCTTGGGACTAGCGGTGAACACCGGGGAGCTGTTTTTT.

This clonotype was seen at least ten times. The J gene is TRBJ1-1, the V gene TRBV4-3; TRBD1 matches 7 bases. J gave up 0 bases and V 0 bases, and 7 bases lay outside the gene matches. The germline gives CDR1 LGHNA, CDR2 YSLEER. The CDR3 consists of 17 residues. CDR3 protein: CASSQDGRGSMNTEAFF. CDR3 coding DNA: TGCGCCAGCAGCCAAGATGGCAGGGGGAGCATGAACACTGAAGCTTTCTTT.

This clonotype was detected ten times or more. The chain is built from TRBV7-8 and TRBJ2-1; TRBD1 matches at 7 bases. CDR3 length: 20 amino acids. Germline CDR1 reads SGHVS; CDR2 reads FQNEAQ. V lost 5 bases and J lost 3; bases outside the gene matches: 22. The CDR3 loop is CASSPYLLRGQGEGYNEQFF. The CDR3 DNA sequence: TGTGCCAGCAGCCCATACTTACTTAGAGGTCAGGGGGAAGGCTACAATGAGCAGTTCTTC.

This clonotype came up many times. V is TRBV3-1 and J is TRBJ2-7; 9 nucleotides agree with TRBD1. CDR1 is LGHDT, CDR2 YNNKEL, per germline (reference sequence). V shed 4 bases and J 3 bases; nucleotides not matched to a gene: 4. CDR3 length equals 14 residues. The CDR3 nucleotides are TGTGCCAGCAGCCCAGGGACAGGGAGCTACGAGCAGTACTTC. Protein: CASSPGTGSYEQYF.

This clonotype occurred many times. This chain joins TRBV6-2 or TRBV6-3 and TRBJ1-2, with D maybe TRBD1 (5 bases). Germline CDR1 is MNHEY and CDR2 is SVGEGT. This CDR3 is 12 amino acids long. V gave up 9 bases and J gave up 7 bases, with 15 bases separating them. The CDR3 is CASRQGFVGYTF. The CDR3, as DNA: TGTGCCAGTAGGCAGGGTTTCGTTGGCTACACCTTC.

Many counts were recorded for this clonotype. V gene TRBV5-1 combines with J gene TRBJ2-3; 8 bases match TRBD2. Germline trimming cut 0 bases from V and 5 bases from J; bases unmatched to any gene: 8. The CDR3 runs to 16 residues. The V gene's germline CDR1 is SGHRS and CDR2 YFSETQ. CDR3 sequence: CASSLAPSGGGDTQYF. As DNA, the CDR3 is TGCGCCAGCAGCTTGGCCCCAAGCGGGGGAGGAGATACGCAGTATTTT.